This T cell receptor (beta chain) originates from a study of blood T cell repertoires in COVID-19. In the study overall: Sites in the United States, Italy and Spain provided acute and convalescent COVID-19 samples.

This CDR3 is built from 18 residues. V lost 0 bases and J 5 bases, leaving 22 bases between the germline ends. Germline lookup yields CDR1 KGHSH and CDR2 LQKENI. Authors' analysis steps: Counts of nucleated cells, estimated from reference gene primer amplification, were obtained. Clones were sequenced by immunoSEQ multiplex PCR, and TCRdb holds only the in-frame ones, with some missing. V and J calls and clone size are copied from that table; D and trimming were computed from the DNA. The data show around 170,000 clones, roughly 74% seen once. V is TRBV18 and J is TRBJ1-1; D unclear. The specimen sequenced was peripheral blood. The receptor's source is a woman over 75 with acute or convalescent COVID-19. The CDR3 loop reads CASSPPMAESRDGTEAFF. The CDR3 bases are TGTGCCAGCTCACCACCGATGGCAGAGAGCCGAGACGGGACTGAAGCTTTCTTT. Full variable domain (remainder filled in from reference TRBV18 and TRBJ1-1): NAGVMQNPRHLVRRRGQEARLRCSPMKGHSHVYWYRQLPEEGLKFMVYLQKENIIDESGMPKERFSAEFPKEGPSILRIQQVVRGDSAAYFCASSPPMAESRDGTEAFFGQGTRLTVV.